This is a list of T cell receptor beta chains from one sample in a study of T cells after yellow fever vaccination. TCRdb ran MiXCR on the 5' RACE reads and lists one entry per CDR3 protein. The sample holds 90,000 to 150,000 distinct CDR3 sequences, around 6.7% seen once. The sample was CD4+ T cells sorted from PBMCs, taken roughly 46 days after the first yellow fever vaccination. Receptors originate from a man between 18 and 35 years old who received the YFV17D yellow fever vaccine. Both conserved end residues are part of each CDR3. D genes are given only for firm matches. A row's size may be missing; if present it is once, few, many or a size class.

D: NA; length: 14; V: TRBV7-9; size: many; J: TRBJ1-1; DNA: TGTGCCAGCAGCTTGCCCTGGGATGACACTGAAGCTTTCTTT; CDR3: CASSLPWDDTEAFF
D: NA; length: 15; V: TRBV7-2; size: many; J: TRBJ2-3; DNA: TGTGCCAGCAGCTGGGGCGGTCCCCCAGGGGATACGCAGTATTTT; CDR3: CASSWGGPPGDTQYF
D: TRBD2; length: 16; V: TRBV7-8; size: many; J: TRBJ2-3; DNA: TGTGCCAGCAGCTTAGTCCCTAGCGGGGGGACAGATACGCAGTATTTT; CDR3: CASSLVPSGGTDTQYF
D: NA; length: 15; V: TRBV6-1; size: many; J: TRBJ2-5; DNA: TGTGCCAGCAAAAGGGAGAACAGCCGCGCGGAGACCCAGTACTTC; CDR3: CASKRENSRAETQYF
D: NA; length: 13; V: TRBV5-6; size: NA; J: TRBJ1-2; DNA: TGTGCCAGCGGCCCCGGGCTGGACTATGGCTACACCTTC; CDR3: CASGPGLDYGYTF
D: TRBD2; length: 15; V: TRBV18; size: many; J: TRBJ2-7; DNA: TGTGCCAGCTCATCTACTAGCGGGGGGCTCTACGAGCAGTACTTC; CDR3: CASSSTSGGLYEQYF
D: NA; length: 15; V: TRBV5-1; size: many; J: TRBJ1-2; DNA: TGCGCCAGCAGCTTGGTCCAGGGAAAGGACTATGGCTACACCTTC; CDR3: CASSLVQGKDYGYTF
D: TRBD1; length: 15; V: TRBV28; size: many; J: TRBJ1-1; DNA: TGTGCCAGCAGTCCCCCGGGACAGGGGGGCCCTGAAGCTTTCTTT; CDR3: CASSPPGQGGPEAFF
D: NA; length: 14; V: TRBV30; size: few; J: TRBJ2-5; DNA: TGTGCCTGGAGTGTACAAGGAGGGAGAGAGACCCAGTACTTC; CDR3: CAWSVQGGRETQYF
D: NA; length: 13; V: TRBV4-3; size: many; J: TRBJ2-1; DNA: TGCGCCAGCAGCCACGCGGGGACTGCGCGTCAGTTCTTC; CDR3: CASSHAGTARQFF
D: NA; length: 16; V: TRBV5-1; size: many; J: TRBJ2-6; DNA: TGCGCCAGCAGCCTACCTACAAGCTCTGGGGCCAACGTCCTGACTTTC; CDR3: CASSLPTSSGANVLTF
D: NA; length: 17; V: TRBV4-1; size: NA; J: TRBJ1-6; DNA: TGCGCCAGCAGCCCAGGAAGGGTGGGGAGACTAAATTCACCCCTCCACTTT; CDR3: CASSPGRVGRLNSPLHF
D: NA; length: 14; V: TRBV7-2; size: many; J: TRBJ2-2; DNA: TGTGCCAGCTCGGGGCAGGGGAGCGCCGGGGAGCTGTTTTTT; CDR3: CASSGQGSAGELFF
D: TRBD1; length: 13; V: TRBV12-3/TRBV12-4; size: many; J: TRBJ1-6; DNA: TGTGCCAGCAGTTGGGCAGGGGGGGACCCCCTCCACTTT; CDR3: CASSWAGGDPLHF
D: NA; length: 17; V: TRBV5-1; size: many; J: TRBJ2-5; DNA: TGCGCCAGCAGCCTCCATGGAGTAGCGGACCTCCAAGAGACCCAGTACTTC; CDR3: CASSLHGVADLQETQYF
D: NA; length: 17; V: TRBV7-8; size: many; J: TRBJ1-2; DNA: TGTGCCAGCAGCGGCCATTCGACGGGACTCCTTAACTATGGCTACACCTTC; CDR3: CASSGHSTGLLNYGYTF
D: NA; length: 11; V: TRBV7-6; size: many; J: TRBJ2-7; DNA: TGTGCCAGCAGCTTAGATCCCGAGCAGTACTTC; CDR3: CASSLDPEQYF
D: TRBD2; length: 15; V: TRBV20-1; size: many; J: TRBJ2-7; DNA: TGCAGTGCTAGCCCGGGGACTAGCGCGGGATACGAGCAGTACTTC; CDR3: CSASPGTSAGYEQYF
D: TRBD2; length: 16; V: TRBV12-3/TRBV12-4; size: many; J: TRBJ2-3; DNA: TGTGCCAGCAGTCTCTCTAGCGGGGGGGCTTCAGATACGCAGTATTTT; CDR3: CASSLSSGGASDTQYF
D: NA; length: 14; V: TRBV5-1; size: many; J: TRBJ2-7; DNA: TGCGCCAGCAGCTTGATTCAGGGGCAGTACGAGCAGTACTTC; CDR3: CASSLIQGQYEQYF
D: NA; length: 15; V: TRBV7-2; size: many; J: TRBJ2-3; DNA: TGTGCCAGCAGCTTCTACTCTAGCGGCACAGATACGCAGTATTTT; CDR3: CASSFYSSGTDTQYF
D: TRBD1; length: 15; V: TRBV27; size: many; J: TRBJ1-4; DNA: TGTGCCAGCAGCCAGCAGGGACAGAGGGGGGAAAAACTGTTTTTT; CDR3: CASSQQGQRGEKLFF
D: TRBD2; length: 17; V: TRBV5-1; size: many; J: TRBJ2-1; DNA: TGCGCCAGCAGCTTGGGGGAGACTAGCGGGGGGTACAATGAGCAGTTCTTC; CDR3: CASSLGETSGGYNEQFF
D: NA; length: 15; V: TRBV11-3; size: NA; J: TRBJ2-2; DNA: TGTGCCAGCAGCTTAGACAGGGGAAACACCGGGGAGCTGTTTTTT; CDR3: CASSLDRGNTGELFF
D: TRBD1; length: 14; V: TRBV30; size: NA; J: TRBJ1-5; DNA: TGTGCCTGGACCCCTCAGGGGGGAGGGCAGCCCCAGCATTTT; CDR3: CAWTPQGGGQPQHF
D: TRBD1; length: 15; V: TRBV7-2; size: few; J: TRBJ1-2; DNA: TGTGCCAGCAGCGCGGGACAGGGTCCTAACTATGGCTACACCTTC; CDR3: CASSAGQGPNYGYTF
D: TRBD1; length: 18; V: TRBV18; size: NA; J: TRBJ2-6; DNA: TGTGCCAGCTCACCGATACAGGGGGATTACTCTGGGGCCAACGTCCTGACTTTC; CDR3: CASSPIQGDYSGANVLTF
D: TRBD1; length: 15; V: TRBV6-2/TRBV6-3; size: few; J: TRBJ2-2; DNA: TGTGCCAGCAGTCCCACAGACAGGGCGGGCGGGGAGCTGTTTTTT; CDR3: CASSPTDRAGGELFF
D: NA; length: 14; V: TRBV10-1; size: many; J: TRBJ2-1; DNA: TGCGCCAGCAGTGAAGGGGGGGTCAGCAATGAGCAGTTCTTC; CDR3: CASSEGGVSNEQFF
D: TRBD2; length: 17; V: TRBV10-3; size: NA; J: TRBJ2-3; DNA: TGTGCCATCAGTGAGGGAGGTACTAGCGACAGCACAGATACGCAGTATTTT; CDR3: CAISEGGTSDSTDTQYF
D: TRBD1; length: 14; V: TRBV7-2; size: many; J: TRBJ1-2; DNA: TGTGCCAGCAGCGGGGGGACAGGGGACCTGGGCTACACCTTC; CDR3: CASSGGTGDLGYTF
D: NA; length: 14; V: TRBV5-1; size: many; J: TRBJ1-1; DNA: TGCGCCAGCAGCTTTTTCGGGCGGCTAACTGAAGCTTTCTTT; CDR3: CASSFFGRLTEAFF
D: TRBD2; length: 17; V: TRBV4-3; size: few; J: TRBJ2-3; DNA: TGCGCCAGCAGTCCCGCGGGAGGCGGCCGAGCGGCAGATACGCAGTATTTT; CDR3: CASSPAGGGRAADTQYF
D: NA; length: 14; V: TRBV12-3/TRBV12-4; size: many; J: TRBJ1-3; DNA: TGTGCCAGCAGTTTGACGGAGGAGGGAAACACCATATATTTT; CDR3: CASSLTEEGNTIYF
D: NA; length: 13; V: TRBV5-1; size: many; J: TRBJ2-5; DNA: TGCGCCAGCAGCTTCAGGGATGGAGAGACCCAGTACTTC; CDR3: CASSFRDGETQYF
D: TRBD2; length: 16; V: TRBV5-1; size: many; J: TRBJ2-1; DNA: TGCGCCAGCAGCTTGACCGTAGCGGGGGGCTACAATGAGCAGTTCTTC; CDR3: CASSLTVAGGYNEQFF
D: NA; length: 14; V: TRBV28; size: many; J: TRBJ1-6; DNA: TGTGCCAGCAGCCCGTATGAGAGGGTTTCACCCCTCCACTTT; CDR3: CASSPYERVSPLHF
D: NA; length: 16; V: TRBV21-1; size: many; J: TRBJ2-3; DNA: TGTGCCAGCAGCGCAAAATCGGGGTGGACCACAGATACGCAGTATTTT; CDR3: CASSAKSGWTTDTQYF
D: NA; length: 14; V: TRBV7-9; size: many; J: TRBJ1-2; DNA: TGTGCCAGCAGCTCCGTCACTACTAACTATGGCTACACCTTC; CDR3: CASSSVTTNYGYTF
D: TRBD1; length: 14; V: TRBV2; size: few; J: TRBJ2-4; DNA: TGTGCCAGCATTGCCGGGACAGGCAAAAACATTCAGTACTTC; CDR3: CASIAGTGKNIQYF
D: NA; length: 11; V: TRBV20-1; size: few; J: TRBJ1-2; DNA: TGCAGTGCGGGGGGGCAGGATGGCTACACCTTC; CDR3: CSAGGQDGYTF
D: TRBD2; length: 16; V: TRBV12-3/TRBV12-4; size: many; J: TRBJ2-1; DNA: TGTGCCAGCATATCATATGTAGCGGGGATAGACAATGAGCAGTTCTTC; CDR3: CASISYVAGIDNEQFF
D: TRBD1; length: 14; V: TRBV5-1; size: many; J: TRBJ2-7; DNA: TGCGCCAGCAGTTCCGGGACAGGCGACTACGAGCAGTACTTC; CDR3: CASSSGTGDYEQYF
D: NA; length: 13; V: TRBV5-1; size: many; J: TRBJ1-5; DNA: TGCGCCAGCAGCCCTGGGGCCGGTCAGCCCCAGCATTTT; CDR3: CASSPGAGQPQHF
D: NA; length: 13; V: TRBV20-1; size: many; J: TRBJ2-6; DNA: TGCAGTGCTACCGAACCTGGGGCCAACGTCCTGACTTTC; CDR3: CSATEPGANVLTF
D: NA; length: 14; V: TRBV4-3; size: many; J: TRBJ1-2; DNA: TGCGCCAGCAGCCAAGAGGCGGGGGCTGGCGGCTACACCTTC; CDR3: CASSQEAGAGGYTF
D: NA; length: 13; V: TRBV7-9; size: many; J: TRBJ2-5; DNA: TGTGCCAGCAGCTGGCCTTCTTCGAGGACCCAGTACTTC; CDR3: CASSWPSSRTQYF
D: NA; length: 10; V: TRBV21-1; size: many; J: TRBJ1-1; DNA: TGTGCGTCACCGGGCACTGAAGCTTTCTTT; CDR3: CASPGTEAFF